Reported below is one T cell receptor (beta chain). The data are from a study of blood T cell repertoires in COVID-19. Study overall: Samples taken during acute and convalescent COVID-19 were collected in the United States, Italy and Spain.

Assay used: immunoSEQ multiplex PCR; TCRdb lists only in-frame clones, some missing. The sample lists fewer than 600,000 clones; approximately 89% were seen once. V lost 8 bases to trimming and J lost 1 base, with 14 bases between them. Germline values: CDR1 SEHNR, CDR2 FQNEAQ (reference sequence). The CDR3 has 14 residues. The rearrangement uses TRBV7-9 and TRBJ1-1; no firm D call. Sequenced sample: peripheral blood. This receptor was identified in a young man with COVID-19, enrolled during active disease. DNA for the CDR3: TGTGCCAGCGGTTCATTCGGAGCGAACACTGAAGCTTTCTTT. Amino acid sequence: CASGSFGANTEAFF.